What follows describes a single TCR beta chain. TCRdb reprocessed the reads via MiXCR and lists one record per CDR3 protein. The sample has 150,000 to 180,000 distinct CDR3 sequences; about 25% are singletons. V lost 4 bases and J lost 6; bases outside the gene matches: 8. This CDR3 is 14 amino acids long. Germline V gene lookup returns CDR1 SGDLS and CDR2 YYNGEE. The sample is drawn from a study of T cell repertoires in cytomegalovirus infection. The TCR was taken from a human donor in good health (CMV status not recorded). Some clones in this sample may be carry-over from other donors' samples. Sequencing was done on a sample of PBMCs. The V and J genes are TRBV9 and TRBJ1-2; 8 bases match TRBD1. The DNA for the CDR3 is TGTGCCAGCAGCTTTAGGACAGGGCAGGATGGCTACACCTTC. This translates into CASSFRTGQDGYTF.